This T cell receptor beta chain was profiled in a study of a mutant IDH1 vaccine in newly diagnosed glioma. This table comes from immunoSEQ multiplex PCR, and its TCRdb copy is limited to in-frame clones, with some not included. The repertoire consists of about 60,000 clones, with roughly 80% occurring once and the leading ten covering about 8.2%. Comment on this clone: Its specificity is unknown.

The time point denotes: week 11, during vaccination. Mutant IDH1 20-mer peptide, at 300 ug, made up each vaccine dose, with topical imiquimod. Germline CDR1 and CDR2: SGHTA and FQGNSA. This CDR3 has 14 amino acids. The J segment lost 8 bases and the V segment lost 5 bases, leaving 9 bases of the junction unmatched. V usage is TRBV7-2 and J usage is TRBJ2-1, with 7 bases lining up with TRBD1. This receptor was taken from a woman between 45 and 65 years old with glioma. The material was PBMCs, obtained from a glioma patient whose treatment included an IDH1 peptide vaccine. The CDR3 spells CASSRGRTGHEQFF. DNA for the CDR3: TGTGCCAGCAGCCGGGGCAGGACAGGTCATGAGCAGTTCTTC.